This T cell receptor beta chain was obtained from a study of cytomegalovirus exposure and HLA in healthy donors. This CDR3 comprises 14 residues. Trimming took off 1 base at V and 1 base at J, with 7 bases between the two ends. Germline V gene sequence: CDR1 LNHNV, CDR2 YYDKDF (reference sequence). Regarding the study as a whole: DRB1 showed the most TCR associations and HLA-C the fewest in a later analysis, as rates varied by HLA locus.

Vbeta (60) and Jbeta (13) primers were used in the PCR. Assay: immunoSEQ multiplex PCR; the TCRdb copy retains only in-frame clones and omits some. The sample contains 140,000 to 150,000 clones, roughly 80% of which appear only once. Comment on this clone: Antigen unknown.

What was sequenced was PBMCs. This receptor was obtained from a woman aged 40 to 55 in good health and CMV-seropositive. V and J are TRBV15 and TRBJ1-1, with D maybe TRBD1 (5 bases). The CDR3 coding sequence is TGTGCCACCAGCAGAGGACAGCCGAACACTGAAGCTTTCTTT. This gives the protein CATSRGQPNTEAFF.